This TCR beta chain was sequenced for a study of T-cell reconstitution after alpha-beta-depleted transplantation in children. Whole-study results and caveats: The origin of high day-60 TCRbeta diversity in some patients lay in surviving recipient T cells and thymic progenitors. Alpha-beta T cells present about two months after transplant were reported to originate from several hundred expanded graft clones. One year after transplant, T-cell counts and diversity came mostly from newly produced T cells.

The CDR3 runs 14 residues. Germline V gives CDR1 SSHAT, CDR2 FNYEAQ (reference sequence). Unique molecular identifiers were incorporated during preparation of the TCRbeta library. Using its own MiXCR run on the PCR reads, TCRdb lists one record per CDR3 protein. The table records more than 300,000 distinct CDR3 sequences, under 20% of them present only once. This clonotype appeared a few times. The antigen is undetermined. The junction and the germline gene differ at one end; a read error may be behind it. The source of this sequence is a male patient between 2 and 10 years old who had a stem cell transplant for acute lymphoblastic leukemia, so the T cells may come from the graft donor. This specimen consisted of PBMCs, mostly from graft donor cells, obtained 360 days after TCRalphabeta/CD19-depleted stem cell transplant. This chain uses TRBV7-7 with TRBJ2-5; TRBD1 might be the D (6 bases). CDR3 sequence (DNA): TGTGCTAGCAGCTTAGCAGGGGCAACGGAGACCCAGTACTTC. It is translated as CASSLAGATETQYF.